Each of the 19 T cell receptor beta chains below was sequenced from the same sample in a study of blood T cell repertoires in COVID-19. The protocol was immunoSEQ multiplex PCR, while the TCRdb copy is restricted to in-frame clones and leaves out a portion. The sample carries about 280,000 clones, 87% recorded once. Input material: PBMCs or T cells enriched from blood (not recorded which). All receptors derive from a woman aged 35 to 49 who had recovered from COVID-19.

V is TRBV30 and J is TRBJ2-1, with 9 nucleotides matching TRBD2. This CDR3 spans 13 amino acids. V dropped 3 bases and J dropped 9; count of bases not matched to a gene: 6. Germline loops: CDR1 GTSNPN, CDR2 SVGIG (reference sequence). DNA for the CDR3: TGTGCCTGGAGGGCTAGCGGGATCGCTGAGCAGTTCTTC. The encoded protein is CAWRASGIAEQFF. Variable domain in full (rest from reference TRBV30 and TRBJ2-1): SQTIHQWPATLVQPVGSPLSLECTVEGTSNPNLYWYRQAAGRGLQLLFYSVGIGQISSEVPQNLSASRPQDRQFILSSKKLLLSDSGFYLCAWRASGIAEQFFGPGTRLTVL.

This clone was observed a single time. This sequence joins TRBV7-9 and TRBJ2-7, with 14 positions matching TRBD2. The V and J ends lost 4 bases and 0 bases, in that order; junction bases with no gene match: 11. Germline values: CDR1 SEHNR, CDR2 FQNEAQ (reference sequence). There are 19 residues in the CDR3. CDR3 DNA sequence: TGTGCCAGCAGCTCCCAGCCCGGGACTAGCGGGGGTTACTCCTACGAGCAGTACTTC. Translated, it gives CASSSQPGTSGGYSYEQYF.

The chain carries TRBV6-2 or TRBV6-3 and TRBJ2-7; D possibly corresponds to TRBD2 (5 bases). V lost 0 bases, J lost 1 base, and 10 bases lay in between. The CDR3 is made up of 15 amino acids. From germline, CDR1 is MNHEY and CDR2 SVGEGT. CDR3 loop: CASSYSREPSYEQYF. The CDR3 DNA follows: TGTGCCAGCAGTTACTCGAGGGAACCTTCCTACGAGCAGTACTTC.

This chain connects TRBV27 to TRBJ1-4; D remains ambiguous. Germline CDR1 and CDR2: MNHEY and SMNVEV (reference sequence). Trimming shortened V by 5 bases and J by 8 bases, and 21 bases separated the two germline ends. CDR3 length equals 16 residues. CDR3 protein: CASSIHATGRVEKLFF. CDR3 coding DNA: TGTGCCAGCAGTATACACGCGACTGGTCGGGTCGAAAAACTGTTTTTT.

This clone was counted between two and nine times. V and J are TRBV5-5 and TRBJ1-6; 10 nucleotides line up with TRBD1. This CDR3 has 14 amino acids. Germline CDR1 is SGHKS and CDR2 is YYEKEE (reference sequence). The junction had 5 bases not matched to a gene; V was cut back by 4 bases and J by 10 bases. CDR3 residues: CASSGDRGWSPLHF. The CDR3 DNA follows: TGTGCCAGCAGCGGGGACAGGGGTTGGTCACCCCTCCACTTT.

The chain has TRBV7-2 and TRBJ2-7; 9 bases fit TRBD1. J gave up 2 bases and V 0 bases, and 5 bases lay outside the gene matches. The CDR3 spans 16 residues. Germline V lookup: CDR1 SGHTA, CDR2 FQGNSA. CDR3 loop: CASSLAGQGAAYEQYF. The DNA of the CDR3 is TGTGCCAGCAGCTTAGCGGGACAGGGTGCAGCCTACGAGCAGTACTTC.

V is TRBV7-2 and J is TRBJ2-1; TRBD2 matches at 7 bases. The germline V gene encodes CDR1 SGHTA and CDR2 FQGNSA. The CDR3 sequence is 12 residues long. Losses at the gene ends were 3 bases for V and 15 bases for J; bases not matched to a gene: 8. The DNA of the CDR3 is TGTGCCAGCAGCTTGTCACGGGGAGGGCCGTTCTTC. Translating it yields CASSLSRGGPFF.

This clone was observed once. The chain joins TRBV4-3 to TRBJ2-5; no definite D call. Trimming pared 0 bases from V and 5 bases from J, leaving 13 bases between. CDR1 LGHNA and CDR2 YSLEER come from the germline V gene. There are 15 residues in the CDR3. CDR3 sequence: CASSQELVTAETQYF. In DNA form, the CDR3 reads TGCGCCAGCAGCCAAGAGCTGGTGACTGCGGAGACCCAGTACTTC.

The chain joins TRBV7-2 to TRBJ2-1, with a possible D match to TRBD1 (5 bases). V was trimmed by 0 bases and J by 9 bases, leaving 18 bases between them. The CDR3 is 16 amino acids. Germline CDR1 reads SGHTA; CDR2 reads FQGNSA. The CDR3 region has the DNA TGTGCCAGCAGCTTAGCGCAAGGGGTGAGGACGGGTGAGCAGTTCTTC. Protein: CASSLAQGVRTGEQFF.

The chain has TRBV3-1 (or the pseudogene TRBV3-2) and TRBJ1-6; maybe TRBD1 (6 bases). The V gene lost 0 bases and the J gene lost 10 bases, with 10 bases spanning the gap. CDR3 length: 14 amino acids. The germline CDR1 and CDR2 sequences are LGHDT and YNNKEL (reference sequence). The CDR3 spells CASSQDRGGSPLHF. DNA of the CDR3: TGTGCCAGCAGCCAAGATAGGGGGGGATCACCCCTCCACTTT.

The chain couples TRBV11-2 to TRBJ2-3; D remains ambiguous. V dropped 4 bases and J dropped 7 bases, with 12 bases sitting between them. Germline values: CDR1 SGHAT, CDR2 FQNNGV. This CDR3 is built from 13 residues. CDR3 in amino acids: CASSSNAANTQYF. Written as DNA, the CDR3 is TGTGCCAGCAGCTCGAATGCCGCGAATACGCAGTATTTT. The full variable domain, completed using reference TRBV11-2 and TRBJ2-3, is EAGVAQSPRYKIIEKRQSVAFWCNPISGHATLYWYQQILGQGPKLLIQFQNNGVVDDSQLPKDRFSAERLKGVDSTLKIQPAKLEDSAVYLCASSSNAANTQYFGPGTRLTVL.

The CDR3 DNA reads TGTGCCAGCAGTCCCAGGGACAGTCGGGGACATCAGCCCCAGCATTTT. Its translation: CASSPRDSRGHQPQHF. The chain uses TRBV27 and TRBJ1-5; 7 bases fit TRBD1. J lost 5 bases, V lost 5 bases, and 12 bases had no gene match. CDR3 size: 16 residues. Germline-derived CDR1 and CDR2 are MNHEY and SMNVEV (reference sequence).

The gene calls are TRBV7-9 and TRBJ1-2; TRBD1 is a possible D gene (5 bases). The germline V gene has CDR1 SEHNR and CDR2 FQNEAQ (reference sequence). The germline V and J ends were trimmed by 0 bases and 5 bases, with 7 bases remaining between them. This CDR3 region has 13 residues. For the CDR3, the DNA is TGTGCCAGCAGCTTAGCGCGGACATATGGCTACACCTTC. Protein sequence: CASSLARTYGYTF.

The CDR3 sequence is CASSFGTIDTGELFF. CDR3 coding DNA: TGTGCCAGCAGCTTCGGGACTATTGACACCGGGGAGCTGTTTTTT. The chain uses TRBV11-3 and TRBJ2-2; 7 bases fit TRBD2. J lost 3 bases, V lost 3 bases, and 4 bases had no gene match. Germline CDR1 is SGHNT and CDR2 is YENEEA. CDR3 length equals 15 residues.

V and J are TRBV4-1 and TRBJ1-2; D possibly corresponds to TRBD1 (5 bases). The CDR3 length is 14 residues. V lost 0 bases to trimming and J lost 7 bases, with 12 bases between them. CDR1 and CDR2 (germline): MGHRA, YSYEKL. CDR3 residues: CASSQERGGRGYTF. The CDR3 nucleotides are TGCGCCAGCAGCCAAGAAAGGGGTGGCCGTGGCTACACCTTC.

This clone was found once. This chain connects TRBV6-2 or TRBV6-3 to TRBJ1-4; D is uncertain. Germline V gene sequence: CDR1 MNHEY, CDR2 SVGEGT. The CDR3 spans 16 residues. V gave up 0 bases and J gave up 0 bases, with 8 bases separating them. CDR3 protein: CASSYSKGATNEKLFF. The CDR3 coding sequence is TGTGCCAGCAGTTACTCGAAAGGAGCAACTAATGAAAAACTGTTTTTT.

The gene calls are TRBV5-1 and TRBJ2-4; TRBD1 matches at 8 bases. In germline, CDR1 is SGHRS, CDR2 YFSETQ. The CDR3 totals 15 residues. V shed 4 bases and J 2 bases; nucleotides not matched to a gene: 5. Here the CDR3 reads CASSPGGAPKNIQYF. In nucleotides, the CDR3 is TGCGCCAGCAGCCCAGGGGGCGCACCCAAAAACATTCAGTACTTC.

A remark on this clone: This sample includes further DNA sequences coding for the same CDR3. V usage is TRBV19 and J usage is TRBJ2-2; D is perhaps TRBD1 (6 bases). V lost 3 bases and J lost 3, with 8 bases in between. In germline, CDR1 is LNHDA, CDR2 SQIVND (reference sequence). This CDR3 contains 14 residues. The CDR3 DNA follows: TGTGCCAGTAGTATTCCAGGGGACACCGGGGAGCTGTTTTTT. Its translation is CASSIPGDTGELFF.

This clone has a handful of counts. This chain links TRBV9 with TRBJ2-2; 9 nucleotides agree with TRBD1. Germline V gene data show CDR1 as SGDLS and CDR2 as YYNGEE. The J segment lost 2 bases and the V segment lost 4 bases, leaving 3 bases of the junction unmatched. There are 15 residues in the CDR3. CDR3 amino acids: CASSLGQGNTGELFF. Written as DNA, the CDR3 is TGTGCCAGCAGCCTGGGACAGGGTAACACCGGGGAGCTGTTTTTT.